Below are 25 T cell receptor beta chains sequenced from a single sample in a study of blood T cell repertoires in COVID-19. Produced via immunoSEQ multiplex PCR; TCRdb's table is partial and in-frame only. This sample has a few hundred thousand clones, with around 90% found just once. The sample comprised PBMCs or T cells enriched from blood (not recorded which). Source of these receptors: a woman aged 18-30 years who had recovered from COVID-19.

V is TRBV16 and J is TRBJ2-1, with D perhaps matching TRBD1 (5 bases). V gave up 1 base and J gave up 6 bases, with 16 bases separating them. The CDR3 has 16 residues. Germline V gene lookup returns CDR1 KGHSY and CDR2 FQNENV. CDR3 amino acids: CASSQLGQGNVNEQFF. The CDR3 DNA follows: TGTGCCAGCAGCCAATTGGGGCAGGGAAATGTCAATGAGCAGTTCTTC.

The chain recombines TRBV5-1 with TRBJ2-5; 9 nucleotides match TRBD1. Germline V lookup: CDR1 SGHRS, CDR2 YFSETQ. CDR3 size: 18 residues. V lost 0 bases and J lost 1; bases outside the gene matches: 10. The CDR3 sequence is CASSLVTGGKKGQETQYF. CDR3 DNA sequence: TGCGCCAGCAGCTTGGTGACAGGGGGAAAGAAGGGCCAAGAGACCCAGTACTTC.

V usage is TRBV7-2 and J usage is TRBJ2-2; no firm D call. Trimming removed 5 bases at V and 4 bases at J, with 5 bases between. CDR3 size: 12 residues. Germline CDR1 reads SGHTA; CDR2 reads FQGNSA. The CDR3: CASSPFTGELFF. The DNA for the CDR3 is TGTGCCAGCAGCCCCTTCACCGGGGAGCTGTTTTTT.

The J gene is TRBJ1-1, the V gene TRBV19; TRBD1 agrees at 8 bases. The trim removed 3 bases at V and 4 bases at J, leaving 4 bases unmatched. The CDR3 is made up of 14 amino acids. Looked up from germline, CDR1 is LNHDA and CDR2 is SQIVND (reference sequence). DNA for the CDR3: TGTGCCAGTAGTATTACAGGGGGGTCCACTGAAGCTTTCTTT. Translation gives CASSITGGSTEAFF.

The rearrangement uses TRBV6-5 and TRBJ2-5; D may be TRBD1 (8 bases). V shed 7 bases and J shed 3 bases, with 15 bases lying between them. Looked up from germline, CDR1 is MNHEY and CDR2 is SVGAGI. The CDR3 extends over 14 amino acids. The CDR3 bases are TGTGCCAGCAACCCTACAGGGGGGGAAGAGACCCAGTACTTC. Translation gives CASNPTGGEETQYF.

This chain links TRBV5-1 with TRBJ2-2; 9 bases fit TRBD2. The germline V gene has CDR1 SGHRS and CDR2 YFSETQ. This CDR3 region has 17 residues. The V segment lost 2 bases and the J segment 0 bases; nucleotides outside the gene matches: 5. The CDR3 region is CASSFIAGASNTGELFF. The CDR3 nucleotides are TGCGCCAGCAGCTTTATAGCGGGGGCATCGAACACCGGGGAGCTGTTTTTT. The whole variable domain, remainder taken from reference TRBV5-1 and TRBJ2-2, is KAGVTQTPRYLIKTRGQQVTLSCSPISGHRSVSWYQQTPGQGLQFLFEYFSETQRNKGNFPGRFSGRQFSNSRSEMNVSTLELGDSALYLCASSFIAGASNTGELFFGEGSRLTVL.

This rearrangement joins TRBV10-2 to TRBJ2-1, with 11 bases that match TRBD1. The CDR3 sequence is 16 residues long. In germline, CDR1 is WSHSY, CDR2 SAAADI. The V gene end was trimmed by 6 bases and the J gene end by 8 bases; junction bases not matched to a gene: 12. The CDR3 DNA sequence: TGCGCCAGCAGCGTAATTCGGACAGGGGGCTTGGATGAGCAGTTCTTC. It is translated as CASSVIRTGGLDEQFF.

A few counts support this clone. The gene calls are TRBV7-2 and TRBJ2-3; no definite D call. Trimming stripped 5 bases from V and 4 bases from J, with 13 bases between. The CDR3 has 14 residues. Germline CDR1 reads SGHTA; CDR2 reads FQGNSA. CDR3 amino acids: CASSVFPGPDTQYF. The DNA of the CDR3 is TGTGCCAGCAGCGTTTTTCCGGGTCCAGATACGCAGTATTTT.

The CDR3 DNA reads as TGCAGCGTTACGGGACAGGGGTACTATGAAGCTTTCTTT. Translated, it gives CSVTGQGYYEAFF. J is TRBJ1-1 and V is TRBV29-1; TRBD1 aligns across 10 bases. CDR3 length equals 13 residues. The germline gives CDR1 SQVTM, CDR2 ANQGSEA. J was trimmed by 7 bases and V by 5 bases; bases with no gene match: 7.

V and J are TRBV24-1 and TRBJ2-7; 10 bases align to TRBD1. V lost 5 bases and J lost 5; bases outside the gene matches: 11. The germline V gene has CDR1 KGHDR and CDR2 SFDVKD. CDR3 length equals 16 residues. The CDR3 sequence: CATSVPFDRGLDEQYF. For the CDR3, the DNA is TGTGCCACCAGTGTCCCTTTCGACAGGGGGCTGGACGAGCAGTACTTC.

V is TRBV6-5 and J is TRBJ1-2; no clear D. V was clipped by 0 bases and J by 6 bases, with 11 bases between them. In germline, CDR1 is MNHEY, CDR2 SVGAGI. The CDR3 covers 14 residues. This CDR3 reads CASSYSYGVDGYTF. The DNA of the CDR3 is TGTGCCAGCAGTTACTCGTACGGAGTTGATGGCTACACCTTC.

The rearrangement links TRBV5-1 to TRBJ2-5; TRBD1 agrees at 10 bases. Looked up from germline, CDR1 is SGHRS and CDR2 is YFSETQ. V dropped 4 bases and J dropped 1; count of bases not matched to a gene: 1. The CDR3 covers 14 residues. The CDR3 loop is CASSRDRGQETQYF. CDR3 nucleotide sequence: TGCGCCAGCAGCCGGGACAGGGGCCAAGAGACCCAGTACTTC.

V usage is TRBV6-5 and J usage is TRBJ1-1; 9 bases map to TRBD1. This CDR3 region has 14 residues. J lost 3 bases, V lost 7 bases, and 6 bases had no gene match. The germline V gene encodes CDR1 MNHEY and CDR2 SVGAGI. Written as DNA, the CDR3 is TGTGCCAGCAACAGGGGGCGGGCGGACACTGAAGCTTTCTTT. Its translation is CASNRGRADTEAFF.

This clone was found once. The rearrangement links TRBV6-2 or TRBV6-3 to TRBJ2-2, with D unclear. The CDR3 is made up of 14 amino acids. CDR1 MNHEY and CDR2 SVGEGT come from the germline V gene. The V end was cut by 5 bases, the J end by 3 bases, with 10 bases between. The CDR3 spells CASSRLGYTGELFF. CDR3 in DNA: TGTGCCAGCAGTAGACTGGGTTACACCGGGGAGCTGTTTTTT.

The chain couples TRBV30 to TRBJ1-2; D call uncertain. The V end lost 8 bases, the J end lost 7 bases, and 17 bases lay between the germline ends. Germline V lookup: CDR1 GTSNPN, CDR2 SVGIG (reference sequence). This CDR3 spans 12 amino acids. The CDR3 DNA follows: TGTGCCGCGGAGGCCACCAGCGGTGGCTACACCTTC. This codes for CAAEATSGGYTF.

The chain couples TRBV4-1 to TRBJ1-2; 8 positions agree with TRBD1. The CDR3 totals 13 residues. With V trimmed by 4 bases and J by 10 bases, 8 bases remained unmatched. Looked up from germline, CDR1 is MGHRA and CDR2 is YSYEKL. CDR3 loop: CASSRGQGADYTF. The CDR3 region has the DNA TGCGCCAGCAGCCGAGGACAGGGAGCAGACTACACCTTC.

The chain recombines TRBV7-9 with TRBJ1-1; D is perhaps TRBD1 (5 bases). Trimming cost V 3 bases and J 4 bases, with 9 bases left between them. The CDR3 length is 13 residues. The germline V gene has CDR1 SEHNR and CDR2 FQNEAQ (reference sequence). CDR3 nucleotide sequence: TGTGCCAGCAGCTTCCAGGGACTCACTGAAGCTTTCTTT. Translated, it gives CASSFQGLTEAFF.

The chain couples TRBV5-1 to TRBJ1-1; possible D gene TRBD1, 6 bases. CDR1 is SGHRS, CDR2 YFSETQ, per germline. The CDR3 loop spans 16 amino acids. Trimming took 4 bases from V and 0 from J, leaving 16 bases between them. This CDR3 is CASSPGGPAMNTEAFF. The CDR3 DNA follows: TGCGCCAGCAGCCCGGGGGGGCCAGCTATGAACACTGAAGCTTTCTTT.

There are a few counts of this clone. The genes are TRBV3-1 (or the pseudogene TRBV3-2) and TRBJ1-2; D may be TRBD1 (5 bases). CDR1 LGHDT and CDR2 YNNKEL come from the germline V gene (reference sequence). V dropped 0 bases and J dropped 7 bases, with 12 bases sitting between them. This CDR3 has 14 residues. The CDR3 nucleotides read TGTGCCAGCAGCCAAGAGTCGGGGAGGGGTGGCTACACCTTC. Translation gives CASSQESGRGGYTF.

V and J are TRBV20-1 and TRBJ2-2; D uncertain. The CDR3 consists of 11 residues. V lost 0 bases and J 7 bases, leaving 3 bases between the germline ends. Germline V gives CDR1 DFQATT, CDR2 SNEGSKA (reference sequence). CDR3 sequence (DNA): TGCAGTGCTAGAGAGTACGGGGAGCTGTTTTTT. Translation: CSAREYGELFF.

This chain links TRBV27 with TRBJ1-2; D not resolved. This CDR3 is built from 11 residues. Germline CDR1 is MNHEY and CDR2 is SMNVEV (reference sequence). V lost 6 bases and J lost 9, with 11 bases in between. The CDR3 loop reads CASSSESSYTF. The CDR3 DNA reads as TGTGCCAGCAGCTCCGAGTCGAGCTACACCTTC.

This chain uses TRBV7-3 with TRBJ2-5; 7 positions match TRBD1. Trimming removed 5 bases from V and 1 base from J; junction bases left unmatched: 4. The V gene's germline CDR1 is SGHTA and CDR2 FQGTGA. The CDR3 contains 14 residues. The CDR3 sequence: CASSPGTVQETQYF. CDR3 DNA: TGTGCCAGCAGCCCAGGGACAGTCCAAGAGACCCAGTACTTC.

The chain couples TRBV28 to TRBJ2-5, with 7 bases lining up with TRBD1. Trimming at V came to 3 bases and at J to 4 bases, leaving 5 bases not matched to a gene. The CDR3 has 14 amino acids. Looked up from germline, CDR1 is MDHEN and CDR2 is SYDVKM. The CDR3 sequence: CASSFGQVGETQYF. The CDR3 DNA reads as TGTGCCAGCAGTTTTGGACAGGTCGGAGAGACCCAGTACTTC.

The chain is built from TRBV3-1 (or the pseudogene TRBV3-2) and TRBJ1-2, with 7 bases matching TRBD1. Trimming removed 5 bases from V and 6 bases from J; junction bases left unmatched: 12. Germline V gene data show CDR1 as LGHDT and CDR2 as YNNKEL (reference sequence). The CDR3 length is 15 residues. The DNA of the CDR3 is TGTGCCAGCAGCTACCGCCTACGACAGGGCCATGGCTACACCTTC. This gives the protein CASSYRLRQGHGYTF.

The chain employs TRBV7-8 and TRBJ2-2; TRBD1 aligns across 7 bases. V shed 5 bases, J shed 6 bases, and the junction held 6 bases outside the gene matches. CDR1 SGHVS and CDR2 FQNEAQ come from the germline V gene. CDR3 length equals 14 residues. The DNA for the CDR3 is TGTGCCAGCAGCATAGGGACAGTCCCCGGGGAGCTGTTTTTT. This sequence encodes CASSIGTVPGELFF.